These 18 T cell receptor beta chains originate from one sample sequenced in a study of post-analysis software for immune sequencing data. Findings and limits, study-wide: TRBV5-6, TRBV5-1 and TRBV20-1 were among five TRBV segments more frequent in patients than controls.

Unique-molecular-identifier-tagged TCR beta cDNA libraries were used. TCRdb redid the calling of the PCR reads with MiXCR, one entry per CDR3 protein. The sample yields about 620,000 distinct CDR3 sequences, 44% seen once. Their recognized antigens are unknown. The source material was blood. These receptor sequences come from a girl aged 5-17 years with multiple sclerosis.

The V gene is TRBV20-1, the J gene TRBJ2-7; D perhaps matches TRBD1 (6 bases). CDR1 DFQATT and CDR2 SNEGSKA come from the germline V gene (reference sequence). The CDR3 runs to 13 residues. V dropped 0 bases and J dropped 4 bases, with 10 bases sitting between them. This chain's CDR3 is CSAREYREYEQYF. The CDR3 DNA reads TGCAGTGCTAGAGAGTACAGGGAATACGAGCAGTACTTC.

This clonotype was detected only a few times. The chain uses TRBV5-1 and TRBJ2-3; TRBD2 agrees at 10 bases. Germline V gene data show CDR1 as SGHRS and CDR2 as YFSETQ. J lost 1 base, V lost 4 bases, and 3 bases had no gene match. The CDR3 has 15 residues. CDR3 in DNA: TGCGCCAGCAGCAAAGGGACTAGCGGCACAGATACGCAGTATTTT. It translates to CASSKGTSGTDTQYF.

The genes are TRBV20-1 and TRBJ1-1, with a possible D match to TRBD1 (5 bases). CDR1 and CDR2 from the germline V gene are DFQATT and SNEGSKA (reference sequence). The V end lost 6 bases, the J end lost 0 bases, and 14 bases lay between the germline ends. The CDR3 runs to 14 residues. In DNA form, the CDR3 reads TGCAGTGCCACCCCGGGACGCCTGAACACTGAAGCTTTCTTT. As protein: CSATPGRLNTEAFF.

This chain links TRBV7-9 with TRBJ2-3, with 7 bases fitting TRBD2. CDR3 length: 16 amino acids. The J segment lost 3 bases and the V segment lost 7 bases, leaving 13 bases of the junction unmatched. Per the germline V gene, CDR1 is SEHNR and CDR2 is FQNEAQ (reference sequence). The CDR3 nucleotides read TGTGCCAGCATTGGGGCGGGAGTCCAGCCAACAGATACGCAGTATTTT. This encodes CASIGAGVQPTDTQYF.

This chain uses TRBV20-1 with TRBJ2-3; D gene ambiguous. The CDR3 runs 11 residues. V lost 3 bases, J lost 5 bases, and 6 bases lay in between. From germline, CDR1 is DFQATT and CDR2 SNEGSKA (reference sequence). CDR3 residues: CSASSIDTQYF. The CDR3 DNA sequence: TGCAGTGCTAGTAGTATAGATACGCAGTATTTT.

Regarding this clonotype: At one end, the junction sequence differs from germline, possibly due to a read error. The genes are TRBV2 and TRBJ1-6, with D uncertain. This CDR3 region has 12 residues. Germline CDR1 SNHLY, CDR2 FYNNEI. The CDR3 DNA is TGTGCCGGCAGTGAAGGTCCATCACCCCTCCACTTT. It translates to CAGSEGPSPLHF. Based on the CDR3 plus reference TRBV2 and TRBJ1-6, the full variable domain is EPEVTQTPSHQVTQMGQEVILRCVPISNHLYFYWYRQILGQKVEFLVSFYNNEISEKSEIFDDQFSVERPDGSNFTLKIRSTKLEDSAMYFCAGSEGPSPLHFGNGTRLTVT.

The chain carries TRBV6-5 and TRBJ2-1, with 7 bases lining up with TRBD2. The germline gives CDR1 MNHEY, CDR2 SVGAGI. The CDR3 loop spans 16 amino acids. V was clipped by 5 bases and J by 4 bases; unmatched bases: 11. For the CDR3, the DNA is TGTGCCAGCAGTCCGCTCTGGGGGGGGGGGTACAATGAGCAGTTCTTC. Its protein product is CASSPLWGGGYNEQFF.

CDR3 sequence reads: CSARGRGLAGGRSYNEQFF. The CDR3 bases are TGCAGTGCTAGAGGCAGGGGACTAGCGGGAGGACGCTCCTACAATGAGCAGTTCTTC. The V and J genes are TRBV20-1 and TRBJ2-1; 15 positions agree with TRBD2. CDR1 is DFQATT and CDR2 is SNEGSKA in the germline V gene (reference sequence). This CDR3 is built from 19 residues. The junction had 7 bases not matched to a gene; V was cut back by 1 base and J by 0 bases.

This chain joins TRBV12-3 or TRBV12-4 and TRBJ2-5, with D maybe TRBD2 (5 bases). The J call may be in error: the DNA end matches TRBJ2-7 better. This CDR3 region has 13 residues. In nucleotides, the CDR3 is TGTGCCAGTCAGACCGGGATTGCCTACGAGCAGTACTTC. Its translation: CASQTGIAYEQYF.

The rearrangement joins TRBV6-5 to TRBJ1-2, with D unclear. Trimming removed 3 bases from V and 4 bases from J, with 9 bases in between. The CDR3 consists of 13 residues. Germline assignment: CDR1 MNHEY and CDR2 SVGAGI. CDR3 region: CASSYGESYGYTF. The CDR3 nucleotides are TGTGCCAGCAGTTATGGGGAGTCCTATGGCTACACCTTC.

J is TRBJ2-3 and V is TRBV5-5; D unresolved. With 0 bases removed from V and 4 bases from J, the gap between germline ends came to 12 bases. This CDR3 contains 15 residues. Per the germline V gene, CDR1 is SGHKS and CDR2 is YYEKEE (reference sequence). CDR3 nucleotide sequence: TGTGCCAGCAGCTTGGCCGGGTCAACCCCAGATACGCAGTATTTT. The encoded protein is CASSLAGSTPDTQYF.

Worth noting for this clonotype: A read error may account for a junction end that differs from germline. The CDR3 DNA is TGTGTCAGCAGCTCCGCCGACAGGCGGTTAGATACGCAGTATTTT. Translated, it gives CVSSSADRRLDTQYF. J is TRBJ2-3 and V is TRBV11-3; a weak D match, TRBD1 (6 bases). Germline assignment: CDR1 SGHNT and CDR2 YENEEA. The CDR3 consists of 15 residues.

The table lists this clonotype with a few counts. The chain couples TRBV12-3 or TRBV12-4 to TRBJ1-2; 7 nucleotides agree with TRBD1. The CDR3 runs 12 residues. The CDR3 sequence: CASSDRRYGYTF. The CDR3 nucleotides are TGTGCGAGCTCGGACAGGCGCTATGGCTACACCTTC.

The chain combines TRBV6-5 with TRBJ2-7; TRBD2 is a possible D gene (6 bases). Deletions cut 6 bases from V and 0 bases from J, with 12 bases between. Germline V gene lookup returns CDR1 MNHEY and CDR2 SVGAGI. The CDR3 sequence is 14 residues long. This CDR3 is CASSRRGSSYEQYF. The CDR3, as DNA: TGTGCCAGCAGCCGACGGGGGAGCTCCTACGAGCAGTACTTC.

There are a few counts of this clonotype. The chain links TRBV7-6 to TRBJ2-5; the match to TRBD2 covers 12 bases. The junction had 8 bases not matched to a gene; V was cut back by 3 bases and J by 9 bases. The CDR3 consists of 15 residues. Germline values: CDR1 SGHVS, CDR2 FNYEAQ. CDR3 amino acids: CASSLASGRAEAQYF. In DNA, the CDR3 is TGTGCCAGCAGCTTGGCTAGCGGGAGGGCGGAGGCCCAGTACTTC.

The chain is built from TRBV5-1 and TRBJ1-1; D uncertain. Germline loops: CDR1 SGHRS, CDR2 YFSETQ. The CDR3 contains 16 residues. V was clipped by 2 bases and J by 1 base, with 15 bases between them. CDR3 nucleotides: TGCGCCAGCAGCTTAGGAAAGTTGGGTCGGAACACTGAAGCTTTCTTT. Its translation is CASSLGKLGRNTEAFF.

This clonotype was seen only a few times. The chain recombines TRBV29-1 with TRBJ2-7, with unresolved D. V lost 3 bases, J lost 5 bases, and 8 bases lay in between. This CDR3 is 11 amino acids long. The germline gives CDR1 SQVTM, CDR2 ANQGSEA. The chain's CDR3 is CSVEGAHEQYF. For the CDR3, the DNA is TGCAGCGTTGAGGGCGCTCACGAGCAGTACTTC.

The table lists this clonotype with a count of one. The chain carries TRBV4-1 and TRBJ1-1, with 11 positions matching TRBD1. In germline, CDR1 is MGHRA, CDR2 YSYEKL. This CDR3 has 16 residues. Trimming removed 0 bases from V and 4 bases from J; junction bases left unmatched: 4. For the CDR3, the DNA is TGCGCCAGCAGCCAAGATTCTGGGACAGGGGGCACTGAAGCTTTCTTT. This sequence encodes CASSQDSGTGGTEAFF.